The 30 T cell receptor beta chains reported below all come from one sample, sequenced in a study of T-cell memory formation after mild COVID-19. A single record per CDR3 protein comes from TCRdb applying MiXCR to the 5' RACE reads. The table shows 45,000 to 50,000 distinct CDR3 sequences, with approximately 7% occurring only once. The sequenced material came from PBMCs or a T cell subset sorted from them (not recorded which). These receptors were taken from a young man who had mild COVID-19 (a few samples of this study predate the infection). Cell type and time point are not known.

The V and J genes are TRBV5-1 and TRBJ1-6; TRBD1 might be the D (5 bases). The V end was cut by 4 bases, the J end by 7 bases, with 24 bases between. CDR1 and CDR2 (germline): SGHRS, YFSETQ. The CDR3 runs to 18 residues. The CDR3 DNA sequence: TGCGCCAGCAGCCCCGGCGGGGGAAGTCAGTCATTAAATTCACCCCTCCACTTT. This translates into CASSPGGGSQSLNSPLHF.

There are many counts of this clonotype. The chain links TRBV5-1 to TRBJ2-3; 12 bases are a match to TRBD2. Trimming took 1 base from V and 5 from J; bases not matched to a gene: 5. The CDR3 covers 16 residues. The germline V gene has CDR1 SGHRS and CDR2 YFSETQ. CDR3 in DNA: TGCGCCAGCAGCTTGAGGACTAGCGGGGTGGAAGATACGCAGTATTTT. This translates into CASSLRTSGVEDTQYF.

In DNA, the CDR3 is TGTGCCAGCAGCTTAGAACCCAGTCCCTACGAGCAGTACGTC. Translation: CASSLEPSPYEQYV. J is TRBJ2-7 and V is TRBV11-2; D unresolved. The CDR3 has 14 residues. Germline values: CDR1 SGHAT, CDR2 FQNNGV. Between the trimmed V and J ends, which lost 0 bases and 2 bases, there was a span of 8 bases.

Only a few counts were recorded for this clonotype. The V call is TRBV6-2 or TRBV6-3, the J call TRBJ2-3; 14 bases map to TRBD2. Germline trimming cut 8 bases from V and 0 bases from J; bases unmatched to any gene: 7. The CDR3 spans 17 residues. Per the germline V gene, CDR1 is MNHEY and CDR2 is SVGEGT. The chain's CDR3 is CASASRLAGGSTDTQYF. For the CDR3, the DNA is TGTGCCAGCGCTTCACGACTAGCGGGGGGGAGCACAGATACGCAGTATTTT.

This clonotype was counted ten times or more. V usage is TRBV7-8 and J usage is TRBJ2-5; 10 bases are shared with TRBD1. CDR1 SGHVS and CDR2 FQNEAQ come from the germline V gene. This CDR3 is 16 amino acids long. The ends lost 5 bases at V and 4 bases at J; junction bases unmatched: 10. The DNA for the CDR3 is TGTGCCAGCAGCCAAAGACAGGGGGCGGCTCCAGAGACCCAGTACTTC. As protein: CASSQRQGAAPETQYF.

The CDR3 DNA is TGTGCCAGCAGCGCAGAGGTCAACAGGGCTAATGAAAAACTGTTTTTT. Translating gives CASSAEVNRANEKLFF. The rearrangement joins TRBV7-2 to TRBJ1-4; weak D call: TRBD1 (6 bases). The CDR3 totals 16 residues. Trimming cost V 5 bases and J 3 bases, with 16 bases left between them. Germline V lookup: CDR1 SGHTA, CDR2 FQGNSA.

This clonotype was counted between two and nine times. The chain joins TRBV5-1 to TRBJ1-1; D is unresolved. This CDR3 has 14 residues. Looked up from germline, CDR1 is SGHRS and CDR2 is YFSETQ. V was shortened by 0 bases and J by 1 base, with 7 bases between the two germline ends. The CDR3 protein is CASSLEGKNTEAFF. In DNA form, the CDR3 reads TGCGCCAGCAGCTTGGAAGGAAAGAACACTGAAGCTTTCTTT.

The CDR3 region has the DNA TGTGCCAGCAGTCCGACAGGCTATGGCTACACCTTC. Its protein product is CASSPTGYGYTF. The chain is built from TRBV12-3 or TRBV12-4 and TRBJ1-2, with D possibly being TRBD1 (6 bases). V shed 5 bases and J shed 4 bases, with 8 bases lying between them. This CDR3 region has 12 residues.

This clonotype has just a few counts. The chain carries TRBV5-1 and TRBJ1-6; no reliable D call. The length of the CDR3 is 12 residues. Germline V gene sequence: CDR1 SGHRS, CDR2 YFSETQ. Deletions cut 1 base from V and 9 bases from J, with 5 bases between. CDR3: CASSLSSSPLHF. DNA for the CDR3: TGCGCCAGCAGCTTGTCAAGTTCACCCCTCCACTTT.

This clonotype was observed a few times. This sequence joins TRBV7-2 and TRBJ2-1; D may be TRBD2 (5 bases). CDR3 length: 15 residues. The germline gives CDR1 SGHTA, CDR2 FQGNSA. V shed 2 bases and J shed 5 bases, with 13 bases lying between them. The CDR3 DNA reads TGTGCCAGCAGCTTAACTAGGGATCGACACAATGAGCAGTTCTTC. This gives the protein CASSLTRDRHNEQFF. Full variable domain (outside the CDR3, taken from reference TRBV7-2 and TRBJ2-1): GAGVSQSPSNKVTEKGKDVELRCDPISGHTALYWYRQSLGQGLEFLIYFQGNSAPDKSGLPSDRFSAERTGGSVSTLTIQRTQQEDSAVYLCASSLTRDRHNEQFFGPGTRLTVL.

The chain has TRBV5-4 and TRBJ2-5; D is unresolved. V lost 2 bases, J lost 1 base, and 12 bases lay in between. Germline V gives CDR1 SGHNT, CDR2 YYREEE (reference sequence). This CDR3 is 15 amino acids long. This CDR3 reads CASSLSTAPQETQYF. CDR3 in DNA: TGTGCCAGCAGCTTATCTACAGCCCCCCAAGAGACCCAGTACTTC.

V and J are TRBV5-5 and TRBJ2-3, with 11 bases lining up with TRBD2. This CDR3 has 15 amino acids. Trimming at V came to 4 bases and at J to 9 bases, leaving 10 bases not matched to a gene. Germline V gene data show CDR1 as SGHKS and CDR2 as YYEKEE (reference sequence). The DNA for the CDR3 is TGTGCCAGCAGCGCGACTAGCGGGGAACGAACAACGCAGTATTTT. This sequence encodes CASSATSGERTTQYF.

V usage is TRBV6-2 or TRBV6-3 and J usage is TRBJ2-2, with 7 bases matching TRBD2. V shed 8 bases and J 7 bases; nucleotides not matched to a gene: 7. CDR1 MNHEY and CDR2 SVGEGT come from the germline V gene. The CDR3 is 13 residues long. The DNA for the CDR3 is TGTGCCAGCGGGAGGGGCGCGGACGGGGAGCTGTTTTTT. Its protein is CASGRGADGELFF.

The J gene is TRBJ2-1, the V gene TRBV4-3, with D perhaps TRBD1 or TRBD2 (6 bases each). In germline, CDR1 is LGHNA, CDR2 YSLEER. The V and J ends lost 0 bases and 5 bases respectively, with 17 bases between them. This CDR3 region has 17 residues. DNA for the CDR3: TGCGCCAGCAGCCAAGATGGGGGGCCTCGTTCCCACAATGAGCAGTTCTTC. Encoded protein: CASSQDGGPRSHNEQFF.

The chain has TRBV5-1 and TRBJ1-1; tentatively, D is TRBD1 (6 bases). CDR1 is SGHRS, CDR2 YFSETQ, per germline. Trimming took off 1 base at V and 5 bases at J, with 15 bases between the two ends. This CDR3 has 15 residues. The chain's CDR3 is CASSLNGGSETEAFF. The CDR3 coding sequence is TGCGCCAGCAGCTTGAATGGGGGCTCAGAAACTGAAGCTTTCTTT.

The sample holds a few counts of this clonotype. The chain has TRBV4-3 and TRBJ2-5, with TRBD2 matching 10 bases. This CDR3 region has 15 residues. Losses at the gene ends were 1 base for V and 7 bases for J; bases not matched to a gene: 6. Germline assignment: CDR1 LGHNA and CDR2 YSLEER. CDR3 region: CASSQVLSGGATQYF. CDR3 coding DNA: TGCGCCAGCAGCCAAGTACTCAGCGGGGGGGCGACCCAGTACTTC.

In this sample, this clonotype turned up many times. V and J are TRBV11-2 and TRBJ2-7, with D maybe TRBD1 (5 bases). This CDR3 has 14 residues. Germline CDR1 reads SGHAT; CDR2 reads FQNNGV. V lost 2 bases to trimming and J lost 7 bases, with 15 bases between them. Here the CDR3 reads CASSLPLGSGEQYF. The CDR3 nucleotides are TGTGCCAGCAGCTTACCGCTTGGGTCAGGGGAGCAGTACTTC.

The CDR3 loop is CASLSVGGSYNEQFF. DNA of the CDR3: TGTGCCAGCCTGTCCGTGGGGGGCTCCTACAATGAGCAGTTCTTC. The rearrangement joins TRBV12-3 or TRBV12-4 to TRBJ2-1, with D possibly TRBD2 on 6 matching bases. V was trimmed by 8 bases and J by 0 bases, leaving 14 bases between them. CDR3 length: 15 residues.

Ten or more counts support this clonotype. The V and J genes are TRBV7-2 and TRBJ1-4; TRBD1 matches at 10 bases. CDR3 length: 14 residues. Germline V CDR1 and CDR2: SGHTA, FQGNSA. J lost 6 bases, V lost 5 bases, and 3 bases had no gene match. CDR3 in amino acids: CASSRDRGDEKLFF. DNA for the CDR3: TGTGCCAGCAGCCGGGACAGGGGAGATGAAAAACTGTTTTTT.

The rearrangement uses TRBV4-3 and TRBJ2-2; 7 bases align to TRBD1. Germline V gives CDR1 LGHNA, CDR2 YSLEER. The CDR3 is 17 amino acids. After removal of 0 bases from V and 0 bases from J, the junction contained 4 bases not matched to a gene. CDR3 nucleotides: TGCGCCAGCAGCCAAGAGGTGCAGGGGGCGAACACCGGGGAGCTGTTTTTT. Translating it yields CASSQEVQGANTGELFF.

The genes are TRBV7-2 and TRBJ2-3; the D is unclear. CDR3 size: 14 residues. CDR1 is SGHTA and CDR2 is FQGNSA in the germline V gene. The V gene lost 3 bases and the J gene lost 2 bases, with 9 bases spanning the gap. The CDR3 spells CASSFQSHTDTQYF. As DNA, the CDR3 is TGTGCCAGCAGCTTTCAAAGCCACACAGATACGCAGTATTTT.

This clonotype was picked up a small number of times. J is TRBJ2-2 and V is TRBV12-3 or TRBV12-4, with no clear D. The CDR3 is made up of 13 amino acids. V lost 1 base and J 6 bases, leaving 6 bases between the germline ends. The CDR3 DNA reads TGTGCCAGCAGTTTAGATATACCCGGGGAGCTGTTTTTT. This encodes CASSLDIPGELFF.

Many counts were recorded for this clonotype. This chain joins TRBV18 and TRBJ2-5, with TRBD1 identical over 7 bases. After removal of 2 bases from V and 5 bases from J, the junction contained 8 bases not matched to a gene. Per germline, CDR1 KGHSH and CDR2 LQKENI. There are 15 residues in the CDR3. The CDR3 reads CASSPVGGLGETQYF. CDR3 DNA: TGTGCCAGCTCACCAGTAGGGGGCCTGGGGGAGACCCAGTACTTC.

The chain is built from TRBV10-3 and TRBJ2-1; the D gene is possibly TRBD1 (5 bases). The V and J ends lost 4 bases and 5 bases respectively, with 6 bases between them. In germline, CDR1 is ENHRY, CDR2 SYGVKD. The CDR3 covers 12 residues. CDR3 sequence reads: CAISVQDNEQFF. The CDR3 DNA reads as TGTGCCATCAGTGTACAGGACAATGAGCAGTTCTTC.

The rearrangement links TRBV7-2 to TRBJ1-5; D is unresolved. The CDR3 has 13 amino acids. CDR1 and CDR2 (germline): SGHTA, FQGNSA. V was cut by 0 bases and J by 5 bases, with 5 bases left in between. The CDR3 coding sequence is TGTGCCAGCAGCTTAGCGCCGGATCAGCCCCAGCATTTT. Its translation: CASSLAPDQPQHF. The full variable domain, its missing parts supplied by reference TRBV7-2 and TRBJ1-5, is GAGVSQSPSNKVTEKGKDVELRCDPISGHTALYWYRQSLGQGLEFLIYFQGNSAPDKSGLPSDRFSAERTGGSVSTLTIQRTQQEDSAVYLCASSLAPDQPQHFGDGTRLSIL.

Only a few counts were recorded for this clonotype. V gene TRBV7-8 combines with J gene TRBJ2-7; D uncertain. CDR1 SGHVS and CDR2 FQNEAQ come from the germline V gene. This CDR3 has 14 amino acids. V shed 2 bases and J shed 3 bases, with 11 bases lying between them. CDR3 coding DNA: TGTGCCAGCAGCTTAAATTGGGTGAGCTACGAGCAGTACTTC. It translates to CASSLNWVSYEQYF. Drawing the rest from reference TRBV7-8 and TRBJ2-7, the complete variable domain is GAGVSQSPRYKVAKRGQDVALRCDPISGHVSLFWYQQALGQGPEFLTYFQNEAQLDKSGLPSDRFFAERPEGSVSTLKIQRTQQEDSAVYLCASSLNWVSYEQYFGPGTRLTVT.

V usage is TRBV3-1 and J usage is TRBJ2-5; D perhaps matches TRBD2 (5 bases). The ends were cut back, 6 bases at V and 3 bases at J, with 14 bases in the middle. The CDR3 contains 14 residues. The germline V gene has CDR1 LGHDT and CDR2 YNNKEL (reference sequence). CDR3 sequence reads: CASSPSGYEETQYF. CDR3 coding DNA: TGTGCCAGCAGTCCTTCGGGGTATGAAGAGACCCAGTACTTC.

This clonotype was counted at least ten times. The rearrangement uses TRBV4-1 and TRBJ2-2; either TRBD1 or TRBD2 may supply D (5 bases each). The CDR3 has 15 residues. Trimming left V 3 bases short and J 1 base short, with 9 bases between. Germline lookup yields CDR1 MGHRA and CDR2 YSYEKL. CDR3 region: CASSHRDLNTGELFF. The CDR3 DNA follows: TGCGCCAGCAGCCACAGGGACCTGAACACCGGGGAGCTGTTTTTT.

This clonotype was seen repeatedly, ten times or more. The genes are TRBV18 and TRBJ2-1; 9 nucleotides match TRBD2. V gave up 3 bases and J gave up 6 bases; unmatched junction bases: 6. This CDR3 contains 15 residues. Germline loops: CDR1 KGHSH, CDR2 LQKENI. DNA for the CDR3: TGTGCCAGCTCACCTCCTGGAGCGGGGGGCAATGAGCAGTTCTTC. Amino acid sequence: CASSPPGAGGNEQFF.

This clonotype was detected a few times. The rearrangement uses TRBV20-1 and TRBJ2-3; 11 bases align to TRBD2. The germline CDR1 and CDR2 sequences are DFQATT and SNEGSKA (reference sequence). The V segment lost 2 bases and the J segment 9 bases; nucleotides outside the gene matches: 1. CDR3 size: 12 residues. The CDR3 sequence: CSARTSGGTQYF. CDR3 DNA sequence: TGCAGTGCTAGAACTAGCGGGGGCACGCAGTATTTT.